This T cell receptor (beta chain) came from a study of control samples from healthy donors and cancer patients. Libraries were prepared by immunoSEQ multiplex PCR; TCRdb keeps only in-frame clonotypes and omits some of them. Here the sample spans 120,000 or so clones, over 85% being singletons. Germline CDR1 is SGHRS and CDR2 is YFSETQ. CDR3 size: 13 residues. With 4 bases removed from V and 3 bases from J, the gap between germline ends came to 11 bases. The clonotype originates from a man aged 25 to 40 in good health. V gene TRBV5-1 combines with J gene TRBJ2-7, with D unclear. Sequencing input: blood. The CDR3 here is CASSIARDYEQYF. The CDR3 coding sequence is TGCGCCAGCAGCATAGCAAGGGACTACGAGCAGTACTTC. Full variable domain (remainder filled in from reference TRBV5-1 and TRBJ2-7): KAGVTQTPRYLIKTRGQQVTLSCSPISGHRSVSWYQQTPGQGLQFLFEYFSETQRNKGNFPGRFSGRQFSNSRSEMNVSTLELGDSALYLCASSIARDYEQYFGPGTRLTVT.